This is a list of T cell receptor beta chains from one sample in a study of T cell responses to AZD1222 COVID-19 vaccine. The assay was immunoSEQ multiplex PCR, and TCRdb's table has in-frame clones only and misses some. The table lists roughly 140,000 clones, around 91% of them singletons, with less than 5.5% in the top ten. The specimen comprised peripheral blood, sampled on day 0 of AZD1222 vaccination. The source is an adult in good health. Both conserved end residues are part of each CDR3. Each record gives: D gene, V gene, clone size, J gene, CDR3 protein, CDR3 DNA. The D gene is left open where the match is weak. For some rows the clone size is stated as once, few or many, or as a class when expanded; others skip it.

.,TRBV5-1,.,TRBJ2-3,CASSSVVTDTQYF,TGCGCCAGCAGCTCCGTGGTCACAGATACGCAGTATTTT
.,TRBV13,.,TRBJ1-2,CASSSRARAYESRGGYTF,TGTGCCAGCAGCTCGAGGGCGAGAGCATACGAGAGCCGAGGTGGCTACACCTTC
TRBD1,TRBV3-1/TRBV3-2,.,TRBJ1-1,CASSHRDRVFTEAFF,TGTGCCAGCAGCCACCGGGACAGGGTTTTCACTGAAGCTTTCTTT
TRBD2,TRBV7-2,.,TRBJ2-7,CASSASGYSYEQYF,TGTGCCAGCAGCGCTAGCGGGTACTCCTACGAGCAGTACTTC
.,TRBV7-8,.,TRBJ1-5,CASSPVTDQPQHF,TGTGCCAGCAGCCCCGTTACGGATCAGCCCCAGCATTTT
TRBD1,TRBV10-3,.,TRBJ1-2,CAISESGGQGVLYDYGYTF,TGTGCCATCAGTGAGTCGGGAGGACAGGGGGTGCTTTACGACTATGGCTACACCTTC
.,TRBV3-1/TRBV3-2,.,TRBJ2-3,CASSPRLADTQYF,TGTGCCAGCAGCCCCCGTTTGGCGGATACGCAGTATTTT
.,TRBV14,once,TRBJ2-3,CASSQAQLADTQYF,TGTGCCAGCAGCCAAGCCCAGTTGGCAGATACGCAGTATTTT
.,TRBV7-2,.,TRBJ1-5,CASSEYGTGNQPQHF,TGTGCCAGCAGCGAGTACGGGACGGGCAATCAGCCCCAGCATTTT
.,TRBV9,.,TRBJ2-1,CASSLRSNGEQFF,TGTGCCAGCAGCCTCCGGTCGAACGGTGAGCAGTTCTTC
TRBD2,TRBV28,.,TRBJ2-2,CASSLEGGPPVGELFF,TGTGCCAGCAGTTTAGAGGGAGGGCCTCCAGTCGGGGAGCTGTTTTTT
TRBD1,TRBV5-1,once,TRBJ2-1,CASSFPGQGKKWDNEQFF,TGCGCCAGCAGCTTTCCGGGACAGGGTAAGAAGTGGGACAATGAGCAGTTCTTC
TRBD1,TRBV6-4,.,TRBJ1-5,CASVALRRDRDSNQPQHF,TGTGCCTCAGTGGCCCTTCGCCGGGACAGGGATAGCAATCAGCCCCAGCATTTT
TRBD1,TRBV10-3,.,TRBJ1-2,CAITTGQGVYTF,TGTGCCATCACTACGGGACAGGGAGTCTACACCTTC
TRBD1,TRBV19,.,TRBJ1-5,CASSIVGQGAQPQHF,TGTGCCAGTAGTATAGTAGGGCAGGGGGCCCAGCCCCAGCATTTT
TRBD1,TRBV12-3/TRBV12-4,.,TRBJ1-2,CASSFLTGGGYTF,TGTGCCAGCAGTTTTCTGACAGGGGGCGGCTACACCTTC
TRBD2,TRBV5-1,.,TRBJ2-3,CASAGTSGGDTQYF,TGCGCCAGCGCCGGGACTAGCGGGGGAGATACGCAGTATTTT
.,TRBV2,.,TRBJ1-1,CASSEVGTEAFF,TGTGCCAGCAGTGAAGTGGGCACTGAAGCTTTCTTT